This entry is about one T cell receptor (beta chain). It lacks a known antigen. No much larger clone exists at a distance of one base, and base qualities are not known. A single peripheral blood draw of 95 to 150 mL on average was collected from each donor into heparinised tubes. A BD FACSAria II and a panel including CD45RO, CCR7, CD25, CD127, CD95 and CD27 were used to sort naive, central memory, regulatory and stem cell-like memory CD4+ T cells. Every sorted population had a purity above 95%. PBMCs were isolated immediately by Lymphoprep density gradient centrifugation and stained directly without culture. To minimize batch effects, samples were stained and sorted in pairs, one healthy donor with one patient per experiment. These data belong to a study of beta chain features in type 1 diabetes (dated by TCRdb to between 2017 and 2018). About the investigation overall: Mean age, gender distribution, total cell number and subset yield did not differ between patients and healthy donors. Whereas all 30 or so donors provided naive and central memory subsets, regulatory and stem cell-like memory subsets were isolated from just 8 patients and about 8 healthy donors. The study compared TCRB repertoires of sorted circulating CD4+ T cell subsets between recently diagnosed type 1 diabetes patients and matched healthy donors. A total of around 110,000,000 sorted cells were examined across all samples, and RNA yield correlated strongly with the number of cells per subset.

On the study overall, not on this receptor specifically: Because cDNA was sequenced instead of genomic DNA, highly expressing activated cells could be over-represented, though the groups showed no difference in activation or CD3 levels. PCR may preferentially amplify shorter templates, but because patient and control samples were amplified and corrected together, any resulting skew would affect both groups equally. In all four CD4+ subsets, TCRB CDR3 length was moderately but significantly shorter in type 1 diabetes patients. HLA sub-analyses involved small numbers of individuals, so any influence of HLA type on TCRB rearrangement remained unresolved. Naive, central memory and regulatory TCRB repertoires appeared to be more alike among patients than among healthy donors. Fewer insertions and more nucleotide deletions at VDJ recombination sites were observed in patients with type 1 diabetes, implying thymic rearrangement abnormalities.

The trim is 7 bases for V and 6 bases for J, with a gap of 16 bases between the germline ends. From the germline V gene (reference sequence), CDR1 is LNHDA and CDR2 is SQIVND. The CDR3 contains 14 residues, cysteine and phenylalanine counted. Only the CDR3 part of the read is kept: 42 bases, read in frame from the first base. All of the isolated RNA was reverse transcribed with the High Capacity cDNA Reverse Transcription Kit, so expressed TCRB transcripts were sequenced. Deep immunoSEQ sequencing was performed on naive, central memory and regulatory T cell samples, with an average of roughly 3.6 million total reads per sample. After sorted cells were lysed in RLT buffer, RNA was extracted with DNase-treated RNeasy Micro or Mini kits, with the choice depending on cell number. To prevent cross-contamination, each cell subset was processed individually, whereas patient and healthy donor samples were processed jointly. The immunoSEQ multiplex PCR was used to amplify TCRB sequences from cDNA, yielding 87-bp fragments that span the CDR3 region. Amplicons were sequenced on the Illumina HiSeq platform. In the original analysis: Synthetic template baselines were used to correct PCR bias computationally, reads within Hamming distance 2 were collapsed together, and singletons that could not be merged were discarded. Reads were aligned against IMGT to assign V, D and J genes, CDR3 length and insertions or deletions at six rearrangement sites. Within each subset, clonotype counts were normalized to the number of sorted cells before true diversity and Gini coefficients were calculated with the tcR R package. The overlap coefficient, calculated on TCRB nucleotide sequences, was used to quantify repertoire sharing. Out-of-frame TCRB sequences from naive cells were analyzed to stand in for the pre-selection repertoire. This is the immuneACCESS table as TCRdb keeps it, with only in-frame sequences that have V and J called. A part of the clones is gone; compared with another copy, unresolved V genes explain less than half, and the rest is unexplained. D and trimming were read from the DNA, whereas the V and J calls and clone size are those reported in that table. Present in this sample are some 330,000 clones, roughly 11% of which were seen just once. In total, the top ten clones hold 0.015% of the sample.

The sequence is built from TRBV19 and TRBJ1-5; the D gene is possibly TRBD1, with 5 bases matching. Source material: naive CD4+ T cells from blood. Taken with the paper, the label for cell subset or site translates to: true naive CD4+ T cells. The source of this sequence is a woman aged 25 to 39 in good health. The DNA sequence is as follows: TGTGCCAGTAAACGCAGGGATGTTCTTCAGCCCCAGCATTTT. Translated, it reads CASKRRDVLQPQHF.